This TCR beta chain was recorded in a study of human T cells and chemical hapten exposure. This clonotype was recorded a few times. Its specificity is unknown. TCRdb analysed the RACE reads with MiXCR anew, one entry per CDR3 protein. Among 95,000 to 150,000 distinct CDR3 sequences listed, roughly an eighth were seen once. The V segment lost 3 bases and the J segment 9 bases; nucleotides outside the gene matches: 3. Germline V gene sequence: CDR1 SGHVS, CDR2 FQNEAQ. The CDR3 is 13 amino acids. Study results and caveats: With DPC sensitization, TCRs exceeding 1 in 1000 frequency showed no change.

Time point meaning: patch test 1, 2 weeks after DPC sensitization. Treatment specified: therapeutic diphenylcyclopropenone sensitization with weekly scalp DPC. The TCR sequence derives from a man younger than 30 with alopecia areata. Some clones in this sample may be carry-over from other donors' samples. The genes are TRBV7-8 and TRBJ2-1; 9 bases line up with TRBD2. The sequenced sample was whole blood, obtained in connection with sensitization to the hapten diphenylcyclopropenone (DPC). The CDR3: CASSFKAGGEQFF. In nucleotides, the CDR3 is TGTGCCAGCAGCTTCAAAGCGGGGGGTGAGCAGTTCTTC. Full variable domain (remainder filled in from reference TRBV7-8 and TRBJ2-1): GAGVSQSPRYKVAKRGQDVALRCDPISGHVSLFWYQQALGQGPEFLTYFQNEAQLDKSGLPSDRFFAERPEGSVSTLKIQRTQQEDSAVYLCASSFKAGGEQFFGPGTRLTVL.